The 10 T cell receptor beta chains presented below share a single source sample, sequenced in a study of T cell responses to AZD1222 COVID-19 vaccine. Repertoires were generated with immunoSEQ multiplex PCR, while TCRdb's copy carries only in-frame clones and drops some. The repertoire consists of some 130,000 clones, with roughly nine tenths occurring once and the leading ten covering 2% to 3%. Sample: peripheral blood, taken on day 0 of AZD1222 vaccination. These receptors came from an adult in good health.

The chain recombines TRBV11-1 with TRBJ2-7; 14 bases align to TRBD2. The CDR3 has 15 amino acids. Looked up from germline, CDR1 is SGHAT and CDR2 is FQDESV (reference sequence). The junction had 4 bases not matched to a gene; V was cut back by 5 bases and J by 4 bases. CDR3 in amino acids: CASSPGTSGSYEQYF. The CDR3 region has the DNA TGTGCCAGCAGCCCCGGGACTAGCGGGAGTTACGAGCAGTACTTC.

V is TRBV28 and J is TRBJ1-5; no firm D call. V was shortened by 2 bases and J by 4 bases, with 15 bases between the two germline ends. CDR1 MDHEN and CDR2 SYDVKM come from the germline V gene. CDR3 size: 16 residues. CDR3 sequence reads: CASSLVSQALNQPQHF. Written as DNA, the CDR3 is TGTGCCAGCAGTTTAGTTTCGCAGGCGCTTAATCAGCCCCAGCATTTT.

The J gene is TRBJ1-1, the V gene TRBV28; D perhaps matches TRBD1 (5 bases). Trimming removed 6 bases from V and 11 bases from J, with 13 bases in between. Germline V lookup: CDR1 MDHEN, CDR2 SYDVKM. The CDR3 contains 11 residues. The CDR3 region is CASRAGAVAFF. The DNA for the CDR3 is TGTGCCAGCAGGGCCGGGGCCGTTGCTTTCTTT. Filled out from reference TRBV28 and TRBJ1-1, the complete variable domain reads DVKVTQSSRYLVKRTGEKVFLECVQDMDHENMFWYRQDPGLGLRLIYFSYDVKMKEKGDIPEGYSVSREKKERFSLILESASTNQTSMYLCASRAGAVAFFGQGTRLTVV.

The chain links TRBV9 to TRBJ1-3; D remains unclear. With 0 bases removed from V and 4 bases from J, the gap between germline ends came to 11 bases. The CDR3 loop spans 15 amino acids. Germline CDR1 reads SGDLS; CDR2 reads YYNGEE. This CDR3 is CASSVAVNSGNTIYF. For the CDR3, the DNA is TGTGCCAGCAGCGTAGCTGTTAACTCCGGAAACACCATATATTTT.

The chain uses TRBV19 and TRBJ1-2, with D possibly matching TRBD1 (6 bases). The CDR3 loop spans 14 amino acids. Germline CDR1 reads LNHDA; CDR2 reads SQIVND (reference sequence). V lost 5 bases, J lost 5 bases, and 15 bases lay in between. CDR3 sequence reads: CASSADRDGYGYTF. The CDR3 DNA sequence: TGTGCCAGTAGTGCGGACAGAGACGGATATGGCTACACCTTC. Looking up the rest from reference TRBV19 and TRBJ1-2 gives the full variable domain: DGGITQSPKYLFRKEGQNVTLSCEQNLNHDAMYWYRQDPGQGLRLIYYSQIVNDFQKGDIAEGYSVSREKKESFPLTVTSAQKNPTAFYLCASSADRDGYGYTFGSGTRLTVV.

V usage is TRBV7-9 and J usage is TRBJ2-1; TRBD2 matches at 14 bases. Losses at the gene ends were 7 bases for V and 10 bases for J; bases not matched to a gene: 12. CDR3 size: 16 residues. CDR1 and CDR2 (germline): SEHNR, FQNEAQ (reference sequence). CDR3 residues: CASMGGGTSGRGEQFF. The DNA for the CDR3 is TGTGCCAGCATGGGCGGGGGGACTAGCGGGAGAGGGGAGCAGTTCTTC.

The V call is TRBV11-3, the J call TRBJ2-3, with 8 positions matching TRBD2. The V gene's germline CDR1 is SGHNT and CDR2 YENEEA. This CDR3 spans 16 amino acids. With 1 base clipped from V and 3 bases from J, the junction kept 6 bases outside the gene matches. The CDR3 DNA follows: TGTGCCAGCAGCTTAGGGACTAGCTTCGGGACAGATACGCAGTATTTT. Its translation: CASSLGTSFGTDTQYF.

The rearrangement links TRBV19 to TRBJ1-2, with D possibly matching TRBD1 (5 bases). V was clipped by 7 bases and J by 8 bases, with 11 bases between them. This CDR3 is 11 amino acids long. The V gene's germline CDR1 is LNHDA and CDR2 SQIVND (reference sequence). The CDR3 here is CASMGGNGYTF. For the CDR3, the DNA is TGTGCCAGTATGGGGGGTAACGGCTACACCTTC.

The J gene is TRBJ2-2, the V gene TRBV5-5; tentatively, D is TRBD1 or TRBD2 (5 bases each). CDR3 length: 17 amino acids. Germline V gene data show CDR1 as SGHKS and CDR2 as YYEKEE (reference sequence). V was clipped by 4 bases and J by 2 bases, with 18 bases between them. CDR3 in amino acids: CASSRSIGTFNTGELFF. CDR3 bases: TGTGCCAGCAGCCGAAGCATAGGGACCTTCAACACCGGGGAGCTGTTTTTT. The variable domain in full, with the rest retrieved from reference TRBV5-5 and TRBJ2-2, is DAGVTQSPTHLIKTRGQQVTLRCSPISGHKSVSWYQQVLGQGPQFIFQYYEKEERGRGNFPDRFSARQFPNYSSELNVNALLLGDSALYLCASSRSIGTFNTGELFFGEGSRLTVL.

The chain is built from TRBV19 and TRBJ1-5; perhaps TRBD1 as D (5 bases). Per germline, CDR1 LNHDA and CDR2 SQIVND (reference sequence). The CDR3 spans 15 residues. The germline V and J ends were trimmed by 3 bases and 4 bases, with 13 bases remaining between them. The CDR3 sequence is CASSIGQAANQPQHF. The CDR3 nucleotides read TGTGCCAGTAGTATCGGACAAGCCGCGAATCAGCCCCAGCATTTT.